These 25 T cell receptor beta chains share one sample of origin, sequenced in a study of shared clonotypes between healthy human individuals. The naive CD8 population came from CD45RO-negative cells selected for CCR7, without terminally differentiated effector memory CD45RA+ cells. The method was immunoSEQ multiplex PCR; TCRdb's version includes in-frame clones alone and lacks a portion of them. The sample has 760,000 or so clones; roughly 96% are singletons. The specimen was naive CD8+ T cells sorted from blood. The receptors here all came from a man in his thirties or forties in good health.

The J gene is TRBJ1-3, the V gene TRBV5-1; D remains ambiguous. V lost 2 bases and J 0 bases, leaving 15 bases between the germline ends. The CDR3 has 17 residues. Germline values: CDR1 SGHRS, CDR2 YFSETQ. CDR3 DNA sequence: TGCGCCAGCAGCTTTCCCTCAGTCGTGACCTCTGGAAACACCATATATTTT. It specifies CASSFPSVVTSGNTIYF.

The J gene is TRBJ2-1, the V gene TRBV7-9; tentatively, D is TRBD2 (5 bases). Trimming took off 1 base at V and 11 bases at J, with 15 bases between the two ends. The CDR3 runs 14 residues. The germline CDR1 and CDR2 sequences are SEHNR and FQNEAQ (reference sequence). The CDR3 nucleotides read TGTGCCAGCAGCTTAGTTCCCCGGGGTCCCCAGCAGTTCTTC. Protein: CASSLVPRGPQQFF.

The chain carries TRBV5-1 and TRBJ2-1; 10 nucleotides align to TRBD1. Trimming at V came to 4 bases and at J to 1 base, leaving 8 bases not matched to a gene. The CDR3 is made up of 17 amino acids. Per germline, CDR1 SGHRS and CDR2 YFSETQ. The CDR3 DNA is TGCGCCAGCAGCAAGGGGACAGGGGATTCGTCCTACAATGAGCAGTTCTTC. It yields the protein CASSKGTGDSSYNEQFF.

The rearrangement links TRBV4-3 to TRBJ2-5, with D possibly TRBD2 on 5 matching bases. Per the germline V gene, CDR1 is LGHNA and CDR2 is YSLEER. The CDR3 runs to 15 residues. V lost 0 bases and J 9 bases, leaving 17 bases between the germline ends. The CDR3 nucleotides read TGCGCCAGCAGCCAAGATCGGTGGGGTACAGCGGCCCAGTACTTC. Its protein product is CASSQDRWGTAAQYF.

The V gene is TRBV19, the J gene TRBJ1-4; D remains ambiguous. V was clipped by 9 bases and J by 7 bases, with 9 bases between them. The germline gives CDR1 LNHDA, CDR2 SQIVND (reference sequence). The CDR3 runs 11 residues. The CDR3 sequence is CASRLGEKLFF. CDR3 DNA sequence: TGTGCCAGCCGGTTGGGTGAAAAACTGTTTTTT.

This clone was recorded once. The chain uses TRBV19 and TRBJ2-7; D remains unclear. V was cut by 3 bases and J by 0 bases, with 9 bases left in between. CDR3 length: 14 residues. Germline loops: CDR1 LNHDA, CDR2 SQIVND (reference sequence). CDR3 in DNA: TGTGCCAGTAGTATCCAGGAGAGCTCCTACGAGCAGTACTTC. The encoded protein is CASSIQESSYEQYF.

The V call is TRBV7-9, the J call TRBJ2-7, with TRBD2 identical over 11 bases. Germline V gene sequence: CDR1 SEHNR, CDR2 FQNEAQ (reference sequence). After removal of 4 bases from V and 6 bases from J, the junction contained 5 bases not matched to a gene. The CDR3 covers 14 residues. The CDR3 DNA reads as TGTGCCAGCAGCTATAGCGGGAGGGCCCTCGAGCAGTACTTC. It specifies CASSYSGRALEQYF.

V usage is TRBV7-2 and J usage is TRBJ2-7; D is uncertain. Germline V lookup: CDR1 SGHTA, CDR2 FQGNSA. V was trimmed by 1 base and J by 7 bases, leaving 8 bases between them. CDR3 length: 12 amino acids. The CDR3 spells CASSLGSREQYF. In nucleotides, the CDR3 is TGTGCCAGCAGCTTAGGGTCCAGGGAGCAGTACTTC.

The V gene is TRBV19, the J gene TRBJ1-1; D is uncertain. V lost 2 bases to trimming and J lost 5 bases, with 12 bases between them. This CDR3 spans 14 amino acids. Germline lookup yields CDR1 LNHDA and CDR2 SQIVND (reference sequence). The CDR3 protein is CASSISGRPTEAFF. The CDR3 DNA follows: TGTGCCAGTAGTATAAGCGGACGGCCGACTGAAGCTTTCTTT.

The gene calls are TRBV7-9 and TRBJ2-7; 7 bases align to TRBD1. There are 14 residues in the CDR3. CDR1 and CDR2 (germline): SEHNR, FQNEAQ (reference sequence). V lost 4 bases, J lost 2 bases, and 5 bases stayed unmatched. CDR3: CASSSDRTTYEQYF. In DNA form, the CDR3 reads TGTGCCAGCAGCTCGGACAGGACGACCTACGAGCAGTACTTC.

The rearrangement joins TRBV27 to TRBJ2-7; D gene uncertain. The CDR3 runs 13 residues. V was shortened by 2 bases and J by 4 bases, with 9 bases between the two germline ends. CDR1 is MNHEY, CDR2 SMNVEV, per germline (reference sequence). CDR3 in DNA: TGTGCCAGCAGTTTAAGCAGGTTTTACGAGCAGTACTTC. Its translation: CASSLSRFYEQYF.

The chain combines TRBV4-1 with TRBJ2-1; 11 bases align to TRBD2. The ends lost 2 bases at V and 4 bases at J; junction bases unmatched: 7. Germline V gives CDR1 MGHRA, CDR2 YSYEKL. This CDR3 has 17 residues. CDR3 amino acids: CASSQYPGLADYNEQFF. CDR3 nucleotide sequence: TGCGCCAGCAGCCAATACCCGGGACTAGCGGATTACAATGAGCAGTTCTTC.

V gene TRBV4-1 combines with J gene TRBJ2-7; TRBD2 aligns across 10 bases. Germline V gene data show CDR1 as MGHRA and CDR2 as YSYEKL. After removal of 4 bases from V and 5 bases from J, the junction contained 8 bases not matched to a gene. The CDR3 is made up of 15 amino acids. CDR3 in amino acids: CASSRQTGTSDEQYF. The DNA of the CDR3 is TGCGCCAGCAGCCGACAGACCGGGACTAGCGACGAGCAGTACTTC.

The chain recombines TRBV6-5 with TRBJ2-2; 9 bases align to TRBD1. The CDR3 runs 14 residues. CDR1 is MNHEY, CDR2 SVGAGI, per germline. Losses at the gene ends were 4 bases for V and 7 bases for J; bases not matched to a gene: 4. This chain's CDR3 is CASSWTGDNGELFF. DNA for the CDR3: TGTGCCAGCAGTTGGACAGGGGATAACGGGGAGCTGTTTTTT.

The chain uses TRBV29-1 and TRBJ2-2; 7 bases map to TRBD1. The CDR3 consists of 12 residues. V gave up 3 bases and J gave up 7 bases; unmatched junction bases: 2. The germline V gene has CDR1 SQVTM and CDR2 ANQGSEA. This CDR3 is CSVDNRGGELFF. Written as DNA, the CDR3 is TGCAGCGTTGATAACAGGGGCGGGGAGCTGTTTTTT.

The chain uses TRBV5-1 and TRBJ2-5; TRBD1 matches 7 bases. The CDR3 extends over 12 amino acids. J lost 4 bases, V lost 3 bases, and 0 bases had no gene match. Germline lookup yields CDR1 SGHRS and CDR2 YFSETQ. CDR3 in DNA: TGCGCCAGCAGCTGGACAGGAGAGACCCAGTACTTC. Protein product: CASSWTGETQYF.

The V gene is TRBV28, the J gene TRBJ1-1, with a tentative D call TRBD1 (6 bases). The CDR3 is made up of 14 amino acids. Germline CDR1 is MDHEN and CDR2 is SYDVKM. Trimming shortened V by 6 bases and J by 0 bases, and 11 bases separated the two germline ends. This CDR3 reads CASRTGHMNTEAFF. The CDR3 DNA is TGTGCCAGCAGAACGGGACACATGAACACTGAAGCTTTCTTT.

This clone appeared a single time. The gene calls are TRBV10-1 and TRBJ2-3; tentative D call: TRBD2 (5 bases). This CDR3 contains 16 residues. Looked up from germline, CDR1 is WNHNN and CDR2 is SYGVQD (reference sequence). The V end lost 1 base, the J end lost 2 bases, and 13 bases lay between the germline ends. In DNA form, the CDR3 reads TGCGCCAGCAGTGAGTTGGAGCGGACGCACACAGATACGCAGTATTTT. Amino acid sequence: CASSELERTHTDTQYF.

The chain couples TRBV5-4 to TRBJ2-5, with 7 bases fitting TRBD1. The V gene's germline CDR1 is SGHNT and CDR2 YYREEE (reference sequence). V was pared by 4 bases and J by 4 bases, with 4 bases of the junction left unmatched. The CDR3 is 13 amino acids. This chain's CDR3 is CASSAHRGETQYF. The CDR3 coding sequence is TGTGCCAGCAGCGCCCACAGGGGAGAGACCCAGTACTTC.

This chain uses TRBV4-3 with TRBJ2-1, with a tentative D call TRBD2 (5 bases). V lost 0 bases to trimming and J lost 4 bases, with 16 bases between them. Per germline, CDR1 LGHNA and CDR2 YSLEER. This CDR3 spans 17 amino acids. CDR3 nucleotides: TGCGCCAGCAGCCAAGAGAGAGTCGGGCGGGCTTACAATGAGCAGTTCTTC. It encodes CASSQERVGRAYNEQFF.

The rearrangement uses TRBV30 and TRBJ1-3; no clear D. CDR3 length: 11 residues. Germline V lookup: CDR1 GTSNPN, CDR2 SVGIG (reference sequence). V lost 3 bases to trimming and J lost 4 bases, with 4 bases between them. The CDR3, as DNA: TGTGCCTGGAGGCTCGGAAACACCATATATTTT. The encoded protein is CAWRLGNTIYF.

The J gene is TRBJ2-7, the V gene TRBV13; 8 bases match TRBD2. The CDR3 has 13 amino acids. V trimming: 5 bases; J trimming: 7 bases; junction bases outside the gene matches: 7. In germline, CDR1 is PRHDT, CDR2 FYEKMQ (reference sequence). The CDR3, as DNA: TGTGCCAGCAGCCTGGCGGGGGGCGGTGAGCAGTACTTC. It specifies CASSLAGGGEQYF.

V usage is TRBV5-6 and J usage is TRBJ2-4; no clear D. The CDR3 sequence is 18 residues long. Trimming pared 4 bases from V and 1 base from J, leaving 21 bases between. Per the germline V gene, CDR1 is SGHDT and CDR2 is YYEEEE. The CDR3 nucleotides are TGTGCCAGCAGCCGACATGAGAATAGGAGATCGGCCAAAAACATTCAGTACTTC. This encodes CASSRHENRRSAKNIQYF.

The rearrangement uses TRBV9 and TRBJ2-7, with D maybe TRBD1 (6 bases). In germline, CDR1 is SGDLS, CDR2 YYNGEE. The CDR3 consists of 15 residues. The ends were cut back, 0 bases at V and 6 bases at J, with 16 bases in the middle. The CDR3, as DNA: TGTGCCAGCAGCGTAGAGGCGGCAGGGGATCCCGAGCAGTACTTC. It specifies CASSVEAAGDPEQYF.

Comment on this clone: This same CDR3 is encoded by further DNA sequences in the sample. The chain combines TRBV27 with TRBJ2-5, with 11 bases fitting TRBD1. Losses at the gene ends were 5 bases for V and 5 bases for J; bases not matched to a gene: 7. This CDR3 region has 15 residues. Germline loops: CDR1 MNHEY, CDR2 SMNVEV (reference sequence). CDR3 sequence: CASSPQDRGLETQYF. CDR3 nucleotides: TGTGCCAGCAGTCCTCAGGACAGGGGGCTTGAGACCCAGTACTTC.